The clone carrying this T cell receptor (beta chain) was picked up a small number of times. The V gene's germline CDR1 is ENHRY and CDR2 SYGVKD. The CDR3 spans 14 residues. V shed 2 bases, J shed 5 bases, and the junction held 6 bases outside the gene matches. Sequenced by immunoSEQ multiplex PCR; TCRdb stores in-frame clones only, minus some. The data contain about 68,000 clones, 65% to 90% of them singletons. The data derive from a study of blood T cell repertoires in COVID-19. The overall study: The United States, Italy and Spain provided the acute and convalescent COVID-19 samples. T cells, B-cell-depleted T cells, or PBMCs provided the cDNA or gDNA that served as material.

The receptor was isolated from a woman aged 55 to 70 with acute or convalescent COVID-19. The chain links TRBV10-3 to TRBJ2-7, with 7 bases lining up with TRBD2. The source material was peripheral blood. CDR3 loop: CAISEGTTGHEQYF. The CDR3 DNA sequence: TGTGCCATCAGTGAGGGGACTACGGGGCACGAGCAGTACTTC.